One and the same sample provided the 26 T cell receptor beta chains below, sequenced in a study of T cell changes during pregnancy in multiple sclerosis. Profiled with immunoSEQ multiplex PCR; TCRdb holds only in-frame clones, not every one. The table has approximately 110,000 clones, more than 85% seen once. The sequencing here drew on peripheral blood, taken after pregnancy. The receptors were gathered from a female donor with multiple sclerosis, enrolled in a pregnancy study.

V and J are TRBV4-1 and TRBJ1-5; D uncertain. Per the germline V gene, CDR1 is MGHRA and CDR2 is YSYEKL. Trimming pared 1 base from V and 5 bases from J, leaving 12 bases between. The CDR3 contains 15 residues. DNA of the CDR3: TGCGCCAGCAGCCAAGTTTCCGGGATCGATCAGCCCCAGCATTTT. This gives the protein CASSQVSGIDQPQHF.

The V call is TRBV11-1, the J call TRBJ2-5, with D unclear. The germline V and J ends were trimmed by 2 bases and 3 bases, with 13 bases remaining between them. CDR3 size: 15 residues. Germline-derived CDR1 and CDR2 are SGHAT and FQDESV (reference sequence). DNA for the CDR3: TGTGCCAGCAGCTTATCAAGTGGTCGGGAAGAGACCCAGTACTTC. Amino acids: CASSLSSGREETQYF.

The CDR3 sequence is CASSLGPAGNTGELFF. In DNA form, the CDR3 reads TGTGCCAGCAGCTTGGGTCCAGCGGGAAACACCGGGGAGCTGTTTTTT. The chain recombines TRBV5-5 with TRBJ2-2; 7 positions match TRBD2. V gave up 0 bases and J gave up 2 bases; unmatched junction bases: 4. Germline assignment: CDR1 SGHKS and CDR2 YYEKEE (reference sequence). The CDR3 is made up of 16 amino acids. Looking up the rest from reference TRBV5-5 and TRBJ2-2 gives the full variable domain: DAGVTQSPTHLIKTRGQQVTLRCSPISGHKSVSWYQQVLGQGPQFIFQYYEKEERGRGNFPDRFSARQFPNYSSELNVNALLLGDSALYLCASSLGPAGNTGELFFGEGSRLTVL.

The table lists this clone with a few counts. The chain combines TRBV9 with TRBJ1-6; 7 bases match TRBD1. Trimming took 4 bases from V and 7 from J; bases not matched to a gene: 8. Germline values: CDR1 SGDLS, CDR2 YYNGEE. The CDR3 consists of 15 residues. The CDR3 here is CASSFTGQENSPLHF. CDR3 coding DNA: TGTGCCAGCAGCTTTACCGGACAGGAAAATTCACCCCTCCACTTT.

This clone has a single count. The rearrangement uses TRBV2 and TRBJ2-3, with 10 bases aligning to TRBD2. The CDR3 has 14 amino acids. Germline V CDR1 and CDR2: SNHLY, FYNNEI. J gave up 2 bases and V 10 bases, and 6 bases lay outside the gene matches. The DNA of the CDR3 is TGTGCCACCTCAAGCGGGGGGGACACAGATACGCAGTATTTT. It translates to CATSSGGDTDTQYF.

This clone has only one observation. The chain links TRBV9 to TRBJ1-2, with 10 bases lining up with TRBD1. V lost 1 base to trimming and J lost 3 bases; unmatched junction nucleotides: 9. CDR3 length: 17 amino acids. Germline CDR1 is SGDLS and CDR2 is YYNGEE. The CDR3 region has the DNA TGTGCCAGCAGCGTATCCGGGACAGGGGCTTTCTACTATGGCTACACCTTC. It codes for CASSVSGTGAFYYGYTF.

This clone was observed a single time. The junction shows a germline mismatch at one end, possibly a read error. The chain joins TRBV7-2 to TRBJ2-2; 8 bases line up with TRBD1. The CDR3 consists of 13 residues. Germline loops: CDR1 SGHTA, CDR2 FQGNSA. CDR3 nucleotide sequence: TGTGCCAGCAGCTTAGCCGATCTCCGGGACAGGTTCTTT. As protein: CASSLADLRDRFF.

In the case of this clone: Germline and junction disagree at one end, which may indicate a read error. The V and J genes are TRBV7-7 and TRBJ1-5; the match to TRBD1 covers 7 bases. The CDR3 has 18 residues. Germline V gene sequence: CDR1 SSHAT, CDR2 FNYEAQ (reference sequence). The CDR3 sequence: CASSVPRYRGTGNQPQHF. The CDR3 region has the DNA TGTGCTAGCAGCGTCCCCCGTTACAGGGGAACTGGCAATCAGCCCCAGCATTTT.

The gene calls are TRBV10-3 and TRBJ2-1, with 10 bases lining up with TRBD1. The length of the CDR3 is 15 residues. Germline lookup yields CDR1 ENHRY and CDR2 SYGVKD. Trimming took 6 bases from V and 5 from J; bases not matched to a gene: 7. The CDR3 nucleotides are TGTGCCATCAGAACCGGGACAGGGGCTAACAATGAGCAGTTCTTC. It translates to CAIRTGTGANNEQFF.

The CDR3 loop reads CASSSLGRLNQPQHF. The DNA of the CDR3 is TGTGCCAGCAGTAGCCTTGGGAGGCTAAATCAGCCCCAGCATTTT. The genes are TRBV27 and TRBJ1-5; no firm D call. Germline V gives CDR1 MNHEY, CDR2 SMNVEV (reference sequence). The CDR3 has 15 amino acids. Trimming removed 5 bases from V and 4 bases from J, with 15 bases in between.

This clone has only one observation. V gene TRBV19 combines with J gene TRBJ1-4; unclear D gene. CDR1 and CDR2 from the germline V gene are LNHDA and SQIVND (reference sequence). Trimming pared 7 bases from V and 0 bases from J, leaving 9 bases between. The CDR3 sequence is 14 residues long. CDR3 bases: TGTGCCAGTACCATACCAGCAACTAATGAAAAACTGTTTTTT. The encoded protein is CASTIPATNEKLFF.

The chain is built from TRBV30 and TRBJ2-7, with 8 bases identical to TRBD1. V gave up 1 base and J gave up 3 bases; unmatched junction bases: 2. The CDR3 has 13 amino acids. The germline CDR1 and CDR2 sequences are GTSNPN and SVGIG (reference sequence). CDR3 sequence: CAWSDGQGYEQYF. The CDR3 DNA is TGTGCCTGGAGTGATGGACAGGGCTACGAGCAGTACTTC. Based on the CDR3 plus reference TRBV30 and TRBJ2-7, the full variable domain is SQTIHQWPATLVQPVGSPLSLECTVEGTSNPNLYWYRQAAGRGLQLLFYSVGIGQISSEVPQNLSASRPQDRQFILSSKKLLLSDSGFYLCAWSDGQGYEQYFGPGTRLTVT.

This chain links TRBV30 with TRBJ2-7, with 9 bases lining up with TRBD2. Unmatched junction bases numbered 2, after V lost 1 base and J lost 4 bases. The CDR3 consists of 13 residues. The germline CDR1 and CDR2 sequences are GTSNPN and SVGIG (reference sequence). CDR3 DNA: TGTGCCTGGAGTGGTAGCGGGGGTTACGAGCAGTACTTC. This encodes CAWSGSGGYEQYF.

The rearrangement joins TRBV9 to TRBJ2-3, with 8 bases aligning to TRBD2. The V segment lost 3 bases and the J segment 1 base; nucleotides outside the gene matches: 1. This CDR3 contains 14 residues. CDR1 is SGDLS, CDR2 YYNGEE, per germline. The CDR3 loop reads CASSAGGGTDTQYF. The CDR3 nucleotides are TGTGCCAGCAGCGCCGGGGGGGGCACAGATACGCAGTATTTT.

V is TRBV7-9 and J is TRBJ1-1; the match to TRBD1 covers 8 bases. The CDR3 is 12 residues long. J gave up 11 bases and V 5 bases, and 7 bases lay outside the gene matches. Germline V gives CDR1 SEHNR, CDR2 FQNEAQ (reference sequence). DNA for the CDR3: TGTGCCAGCAGCCTTACGACAGGGGATGCTTTCTTT. It is translated as CASSLTTGDAFF.

The J gene is TRBJ2-1, the V gene TRBV4-2; 16 nucleotides align to TRBD2. Trimming removed 3 bases from V and 6 bases from J; junction bases left unmatched: 5. The CDR3 has 17 residues. Germline assignment: CDR1 LGHNA and CDR2 YNFKEQ. DNA of the CDR3: TGTGCCAGCAGCCAGGGACTAGCGGGGGGGCCCTGCAATGAGCAGTTCTTC. Translation: CASSQGLAGGPCNEQFF.

The V and J genes are TRBV15 and TRBJ2-5; D may be TRBD2 (5 bases). Germline lookup yields CDR1 LNHNV and CDR2 YYDKDF (reference sequence). Trimming shortened V by 1 base and J by 4 bases, and 10 bases separated the two germline ends. The CDR3 length is 14 residues. CDR3 loop: CATSRATRGETQYF. The CDR3 DNA reads TGTGCCACCAGCAGAGCGACACGGGGAGAGACCCAGTACTTC. Looking up the rest from reference TRBV15 and TRBJ2-5 gives the full variable domain: DAMVIQNPRYQVTQFGKPVTLSCSQTLNHNVMYWYQQKSSQAPKLLFHYYDKDFNNEADTPDNFQSRRPNTSFCFLDIRSPGLGDTAMYLCATSRATRGETQYFGPGTRLLVL.

The CDR3 nucleotides are TGTGCCAGCAGTTTAGTGGGGGGGAACACTGAAGCTTTCTTT. This sequence encodes CASSLVGGNTEAFF. The chain carries TRBV27 and TRBJ1-1; possibly TRBD1 for D (5 bases). Trimming removed 2 bases from V and 1 base from J, with 8 bases in between. Per the germline V gene, CDR1 is MNHEY and CDR2 is SMNVEV (reference sequence). This CDR3 region has 14 residues.

The chain joins TRBV6-1 to TRBJ2-1; 11 bases line up with TRBD2. Trimming took 4 bases from V and 0 from J; bases not matched to a gene: 8. The CDR3 runs to 18 residues. Germline V gene data show CDR1 as MNHNS and CDR2 as SASEGT. The CDR3 spells CASSAILAGESSYNEQFF. DNA of the CDR3: TGTGCCAGCAGTGCCATACTAGCGGGGGAAAGCTCCTACAATGAGCAGTTCTTC.

The rearrangement uses TRBV2 and TRBJ2-7, with D perhaps TRBD2 (5 bases). Per germline, CDR1 SNHLY and CDR2 FYNNEI. The CDR3 totals 15 residues. V dropped 7 bases and J dropped 1 base, with 17 bases sitting between them. Here the CDR3 DNA reads TGTGCCAGCATCCCGGGATCGATTATATCCTACGAGCAGTACTTC. Translated, it gives CASIPGSIISYEQYF. The entire variable domain, with the rest obtained from reference TRBV2 and TRBJ2-7, is as follows: EPEVTQTPSHQVTQMGQEVILRCVPISNHLYFYWYRQILGQKVEFLVSFYNNEISEKSEIFDDQFSVERPDGSNFTLKIRSTKLEDSAMYFCASIPGSIISYEQYFGPGTRLTVT.

This chain uses TRBV19 with TRBJ1-1, with a weak D call TRBD1 (6 bases). V lost 10 bases and J 2 bases, leaving 20 bases between the germline ends. In germline, CDR1 is LNHDA, CDR2 SQIVND (reference sequence). This CDR3 is built from 15 residues. The CDR3 nucleotides read TGTGCCACCCAGACGTGGGGGCTTGGTAACACTGAAGCTTTCTTT. Translation gives CATQTWGLGNTEAFF.

This clone is a singleton in its sample. This chain uses TRBV13 with TRBJ2-7, with D tentatively TRBD2 (5 bases). The germline CDR1 and CDR2 sequences are PRHDT and FYEKMQ (reference sequence). V lost 5 bases, J lost 2 bases, and 13 bases lay in between. The CDR3 spans 14 residues. DNA of the CDR3: TGTGCCAGCAGCCCGGAGGCATTACCCTACGAGCAGTACTTC. It translates to CASSPEALPYEQYF.

The chain couples TRBV5-1 to TRBJ2-1; TRBD1 might be the D (5 bases). The ends were cut back, 1 base at V and 2 bases at J, with 10 bases in the middle. CDR3 length: 15 amino acids. CDR1 is SGHRS, CDR2 YFSETQ, per germline. This CDR3 reads CASSLSDSTYNEQFF. CDR3 DNA sequence: TGCGCCAGCAGCTTGAGTGACAGTACCTACAATGAGCAGTTCTTC.

This clone was counted once. This chain links TRBV4-2 with TRBJ2-5; D is uncertain. In germline, CDR1 is LGHNA, CDR2 YNFKEQ. The CDR3 has 15 amino acids. The ends were cut back, 8 bases at V and 7 bases at J, with 23 bases in the middle. CDR3 residues: CASGETGSQHGTQYF. CDR3 nucleotide sequence: TGTGCCAGCGGCGAGACCGGGTCCCAGCACGGGACCCAGTACTTC.

The chain is built from TRBV5-1 and TRBJ1-4; TRBD1 might be the D (6 bases). Trimming pared 2 bases from V and 2 bases from J, leaving 7 bases between. This CDR3 spans 14 amino acids. The V gene's germline CDR1 is SGHRS and CDR2 YFSETQ. The CDR3 loop reads CASSFGQTNEKLFF. CDR3 nucleotide sequence: TGCGCCAGCAGCTTCGGACAGACTAATGAAAAACTGTTTTTT.

The rearrangement links TRBV4-1 to TRBJ2-1, with TRBD2 identical over 9 bases. CDR1 and CDR2 (germline): MGHRA, YSYEKL. This CDR3 has 17 amino acids. J gave up 0 bases and V 3 bases, and 6 bases lay outside the gene matches. The CDR3 bases are TGCGCCAGCAGCCAGGTAGCGGGGGTTAGCTCCTACAATGAGCAGTTCTTC. It codes for CASSQVAGVSSYNEQFF.